This TCR beta chain emerged from a study of breast tumors, draining lymph nodes, adjacent tissues. Worth noting for this clonotype: Its antigen is unknown.

Notes on the study in general: Tumors had less TCR diversity than lymph nodes, more than nontumor tissue. That most tumor T cells come from lymph nodes remained unproven. The data were judged consistent with most tumor T cells coming from lymph node and expanding in tumor. Tumor and nontumor repertoires were significantly more similar in luminal-like than in basal-like breast cancer.

The CDR3 length is 17 residues. Germline-derived CDR1 and CDR2 are SGHRS and YFSETQ. J gave up 2 bases and V 1 base, and 5 bases lay outside the gene matches. TCRdb re-derived calls from the multiplex PCR reads in MiXCR, one entry per CDR3 protein. The sample shows 20,000 to 25,000 distinct CDR3 sequences, about 61% of them seen only once. Material: tumor-adjacent breast tissue. The chain joins TRBV5-1 to TRBJ2-2; 10 bases map to TRBD2. The receptor was isolated from a female donor with breast cancer. Some clones in this sample may be carry-over from other donors' samples. The CDR3 DNA reads TGCGCCAGCAGCTTGATGGCTAGCGGGGGAAACACCGGGGAGCTGTTTTTT. Translation: CASSLMASGGNTGELFF.